One sample yielded the 3 T cell receptor beta chains listed below, sequenced in a study of cytomegalovirus exposure and HLA in healthy donors (dated by TCRdb to 2016 to 2017). Library prep was done by the immunoSEQ multiplex PCR assay. A mixture of 60 forward primers for TCR Vbeta segments and 13 reverse primers for TCR Jbeta segments was used in the multiplex PCR. In its TCRdb copy, this immuneACCESS table keeps in-frame sequences only and misses some clones. Where compared with another copy, unresolved V genes explain less than half of these, and the others have no known cause. The sample table contains around 180,000 clones; only one count was recorded for around 77% of them. Around 2.5% of the sample goes to the ten largest clones. Sample: PBMCs. Receptor source: a man aged 55 to 70 in good health and CMV-seronegative.

Note on this clone: The junction and the germline gene differ at one end; a read error may be behind it. The chain combines TRBV4-1 with TRBJ1-2; D gene unclear. This CDR3 comprises 16 residues. CDR1 is MGHRA and CDR2 is YSYEKL in the germline V gene. CDR3 amino acids: CASSQDLYDANYGYPF. In DNA, the CDR3 is TGCGCCAGCAGCCAAGACCTCTACGATGCTAACTATGGCTACCCCTTC.

This rearrangement joins TRBV9 to TRBJ2-1; the D gene is possibly TRBD2 (5 bases). V gave up 2 bases and J gave up 8 bases, with 17 bases separating them. In germline, CDR1 is SGDLS, CDR2 YYNGEE. The CDR3 consists of 15 residues. The CDR3 sequence: CASSVRAGFGDEQFF. CDR3 DNA: TGTGCCAGCAGCGTTCGCGCGGGCTTCGGGGATGAGCAGTTCTTC.

The J gene is TRBJ1-1, the V gene TRBV2; D is ambiguous. Germline lookup yields CDR1 SNHLY and CDR2 FYNNEI. Between the trimmed V and J ends, which lost 5 bases and 0 bases, there was a span of 7 bases. This CDR3 has 13 amino acids. The CDR3 DNA reads as TGTGCCAGCAGTCGCACAGTGAACACTGAAGCTTTCTTT. Its protein is CASSRTVNTEAFF. The complete variable domain, with remaining parts taken from reference TRBV2 and TRBJ1-1, reads EPEVTQTPSHQVTQMGQEVILRCVPISNHLYFYWYRQILGQKVEFLVSFYNNEISEKSEIFDDQFSVERPDGSNFTLKIRSTKLEDSAMYFCASSRTVNTEAFFGQGTRLTVV.